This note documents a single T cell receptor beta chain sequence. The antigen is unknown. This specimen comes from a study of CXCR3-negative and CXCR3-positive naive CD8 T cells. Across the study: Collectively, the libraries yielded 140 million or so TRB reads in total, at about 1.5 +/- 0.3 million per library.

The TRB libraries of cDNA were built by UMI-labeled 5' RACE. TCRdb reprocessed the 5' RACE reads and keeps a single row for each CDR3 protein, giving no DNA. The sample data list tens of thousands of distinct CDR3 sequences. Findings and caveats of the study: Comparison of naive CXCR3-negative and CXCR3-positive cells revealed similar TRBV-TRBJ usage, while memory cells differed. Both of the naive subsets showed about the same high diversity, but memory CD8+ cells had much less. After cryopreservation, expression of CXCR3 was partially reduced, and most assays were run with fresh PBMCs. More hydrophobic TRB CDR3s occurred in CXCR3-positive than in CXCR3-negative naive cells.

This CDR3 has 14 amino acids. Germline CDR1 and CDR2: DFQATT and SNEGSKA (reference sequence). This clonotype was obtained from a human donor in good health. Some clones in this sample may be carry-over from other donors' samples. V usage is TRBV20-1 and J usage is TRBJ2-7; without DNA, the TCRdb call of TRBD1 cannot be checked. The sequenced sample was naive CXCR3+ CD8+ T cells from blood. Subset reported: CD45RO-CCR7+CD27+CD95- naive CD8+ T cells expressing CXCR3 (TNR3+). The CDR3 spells CSASSAGTPYEQYF.